The rows below give T cell receptor beta chains drawn from one sample of a study of Ad26.COV2.S vaccination and SARS-CoV-2 variants. Profiling relied on immunoSEQ multiplex PCR, and the TCRdb table lists in-frame clones only, not all of them. This table has approximately 480,000 clones, roughly 89% appearing once. Here the sequenced sample was peripheral blood, taken in a trial of Ad26.COV2.S vaccine versus placebo. These receptors all come from a person between 18 and 65 years old who received the Ad26.COV2.S COVID-19 vaccine or a placebo. CDR3s include the opening cysteine and the closing phenylalanine or tryptophan. Fields, in order: J gene, CDR3 length, V gene, D gene, clone size, CDR3 DNA, CDR3 protein. A D gene is named only where the DNA matches it firmly. The size of a clone is reported for some rows only, either as once, few or many, or as a class for expanded clones.

>TRBJ1-1|12|TRBV28|NA|NA
TGTGCCAGCAGTTTACATGGGGCGAAAGCTTTCTTT
CASSLHGAKAFF
>TRBJ2-3|12|TRBV28|NA|NA
TGTGCCAGCAGTTCTATAACAGATACGCAGTATTTT
CASSSITDTQYF
>TRBJ2-1|13|TRBV9|NA|NA
TGTGCCAGCAGCGCCGGGACCTACAATGAGCAGTTCTTC
CASSAGTYNEQFF
>TRBJ1-6|14|TRBV28|NA|NA
TGTGCCAGCAGGGGATGGGGTGCGGCTTCACCCCTCCACTTT
CASRGWGAASPLHF
>TRBJ2-3|14|TRBV4-2|TRBD2|NA
TGTGCCAGCAGGACTAGCGGGGGTTGGGATACGCAGTATTTT
CASRTSGGWDTQYF
>TRBJ2-3|13|TRBV14|NA|NA
TGTGCCAGCAGCCAAGATCCGGGGAGTACGCAGTATTTT
CASSQDPGSTQYF
>TRBJ2-5|14|TRBV19|TRBD1|NA
TGTGCCAGTAGTTCTCGGACAGGGTCGAAGACCCAGTACTTC
CASSSRTGSKTQYF
>TRBJ2-2|16|TRBV2|TRBD1|NA
TGTGCCAGCAGTGGTGGACAGGGGGTGTACACCGGGGAGCTGTTTTTT
CASSGGQGVYTGELFF
>TRBJ2-5|15|TRBV6-6|NA|NA
TGTGCCAGCAGTCGCCCACGGGAGACCCAGGAGACCCAGTACTTC
CASSRPRETQETQYF
>TRBJ2-6|16|TRBV4-1|NA|NA
TGCGCCAGCAGCCAAGTGGTCATAGCAGGGGCCAACGTCCTGACTTTC
CASSQVVIAGANVLTF
>TRBJ2-7|14|TRBV9|NA|few
TGTGCCATAGAACCGGATGGGACCTCCTACGAGCAGTACTTC
CAIEPDGTSYEQYF
>TRBJ1-2|16|TRBV5-8|NA|NA
TGTGCCAGCAGCCCCCGGGACCCAACGAGGGGCTATGGCTACACCTTC
CASSPRDPTRGYGYTF
>TRBJ2-2|13|TRBV24-1|NA|NA
TGTGCCACCAGTGCAGGGAGGAGCGGGGAGCTGTTTTTT
CATSAGRSGELFF
>TRBJ2-5|16|TRBV13|TRBD2|NA
TGTGCCAGCAGCCCCAGAGGGACTAGCGCACAAGAGACCCAGTACTTC
CASSPRGTSAQETQYF
>TRBJ2-7|12|TRBV7-9|NA|NA
TGTGCCAGCAGCTTAACGGGCTACGAGCAGTACTTC
CASSLTGYEQYF
>TRBJ2-2|16|TRBV7-2|TRBD2|NA
TGTGCCAGCAGCGACCATAGCGGGAGATCACCCGGGGAGCTGTTTTTT
CASSDHSGRSPGELFF
>TRBJ2-1|14|TRBV7-3|TRBD2|NA
TGTGCCAGCAGCACGGGACTAGCGGGGAATGAGCAGTTCTTC
CASSTGLAGNEQFF
>TRBJ2-7|18|TRBV12-5|NA|NA
TGTGCTAGTGGTTTACTTTCCAGGGGCCCCCTGGGGCGCGACGAGCAGTACTTC
CASGLLSRGPLGRDEQYF
>TRBJ2-5|15|TRBV7-2|TRBD1|NA
TGTGCCAGCAGCTCTCAGGGGGCTAACCAAGAGACCCAGTACTTC
CASSSQGANQETQYF
>TRBJ2-1|16|TRBV3-1/TRBV3-2|TRBD1|once
TGTGCCAGCAGCCAGGCCGGGGACAGGGCGCCCAGTGAGCAGTTCTTC
CASSQAGDRAPSEQFF
>TRBJ1-4|11|TRBV7-6|NA|NA
TGTGCCAGCAGCTTCAATGAAAAACTGTTTTTT
CASSFNEKLFF
>TRBJ2-4|13|TRBV28|NA|once
TGTGCCAGCAACACAGCTGGCCTGAACATTCAGTACTTC
CASNTAGLNIQYF
>TRBJ2-3|15|TRBV10-3|NA|NA
TGTGCCATCAGTGAGTCGAAGGACTACACAGATACGCAGTATTTT
CAISESKDYTDTQYF
>TRBJ2-2|17|TRBV7-8|NA|NA
TGTGCCAGCAGCTTAGCCTCGACTAATCCGCCCGTCGGGGAGCTGTTTTTT
CASSLASTNPPVGELFF
>TRBJ2-5|14|TRBV5-1|TRBD1|NA
TGCGCCAGCAGCTCAGGGGGCGGTGTAGAGACCCAGTACTTC
CASSSGGGVETQYF